Described below is a single T cell receptor beta chain sequence and its context. Its cognate antigen is unknown. This entry is derived from a study of cytomegalovirus exposure and HLA in healthy donors. Vbeta (60) and Jbeta (13) primers were used in the PCR. This table comes from immunoSEQ multiplex PCR, and its TCRdb copy is limited to in-frame clones, with some not included. The profile shows some 90,000 clones, around 85% of them singletons. The study, taken as a whole, reports: In vitro confirmation showed three CMV-associated chains to be CMV antigen specific.

V dropped 3 bases and J dropped 4; count of bases not matched to a gene: 1. The CDR3 length is 14 residues. Germline V gene sequence: CDR1 SNHLY, CDR2 FYNNEI. V gene TRBV2 combines with J gene TRBJ2-2, with 8 bases lining up with TRBD1. The source of this sequence is a man under 40 in good health and CMV-seronegative. Sample: PBMCs. CDR3 sequence: CASSEGQVTGELFF. As DNA, the CDR3 is TGTGCCAGCAGTGAGGGACAGGTCACCGGGGAGCTGTTTTTT.